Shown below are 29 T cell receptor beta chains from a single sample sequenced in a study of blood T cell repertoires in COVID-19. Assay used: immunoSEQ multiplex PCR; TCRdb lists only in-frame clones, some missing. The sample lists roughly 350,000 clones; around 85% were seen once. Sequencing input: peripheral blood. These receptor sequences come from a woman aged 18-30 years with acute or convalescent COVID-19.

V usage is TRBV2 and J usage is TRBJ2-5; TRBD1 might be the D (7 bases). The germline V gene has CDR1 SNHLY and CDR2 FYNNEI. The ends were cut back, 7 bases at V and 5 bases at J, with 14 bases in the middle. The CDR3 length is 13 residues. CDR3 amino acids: CASNRGGSETQYF. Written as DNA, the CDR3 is TGTGCCAGCAACAGGGGAGGCTCTGAGACCCAGTACTTC.

The CDR3 nucleotides read TGTGCCAGCAGTTTTTTCAGCGAGAATCAGCCCCAGCATTTT. Its translation is CASSFFSENQPQHF. The chain uses TRBV28 and TRBJ1-5, with no clear D. V lost 3 bases, J lost 4 bases, and 10 bases lay in between. This CDR3 spans 14 amino acids. Germline V lookup: CDR1 MDHEN, CDR2 SYDVKM.

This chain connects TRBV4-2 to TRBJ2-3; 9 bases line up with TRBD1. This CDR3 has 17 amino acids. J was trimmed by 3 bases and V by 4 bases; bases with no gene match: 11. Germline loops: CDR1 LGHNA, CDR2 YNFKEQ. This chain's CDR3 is CASSPQWNRGRTDTQYF. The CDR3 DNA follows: TGTGCCAGCAGCCCCCAGTGGAACAGGGGGCGGACAGATACGCAGTATTTT.

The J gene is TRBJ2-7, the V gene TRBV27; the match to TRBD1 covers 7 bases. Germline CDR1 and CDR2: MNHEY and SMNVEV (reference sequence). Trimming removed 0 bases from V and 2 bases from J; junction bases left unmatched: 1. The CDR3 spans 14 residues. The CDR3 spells CASSLSQGAYEQYF. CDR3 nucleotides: TGTGCCAGCAGTTTATCGCAGGGGGCCTACGAGCAGTACTTC.

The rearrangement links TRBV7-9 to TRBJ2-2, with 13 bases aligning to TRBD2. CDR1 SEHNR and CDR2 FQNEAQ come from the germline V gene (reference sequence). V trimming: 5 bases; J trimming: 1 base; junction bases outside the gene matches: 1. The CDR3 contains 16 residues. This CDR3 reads CASSGLAGENTGELFF. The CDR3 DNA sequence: TGTGCCAGCAGCGGACTAGCGGGGGAGAACACCGGGGAGCTGTTTTTT.

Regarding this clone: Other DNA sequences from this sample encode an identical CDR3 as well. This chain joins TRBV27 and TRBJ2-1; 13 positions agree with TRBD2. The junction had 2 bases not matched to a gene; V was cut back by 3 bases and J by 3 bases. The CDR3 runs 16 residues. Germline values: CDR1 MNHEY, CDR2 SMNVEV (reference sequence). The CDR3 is CASSLRLAGGYNEQFF. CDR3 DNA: TGTGCCAGCAGTTTGCGACTAGCGGGGGGCTACAATGAGCAGTTCTTC.

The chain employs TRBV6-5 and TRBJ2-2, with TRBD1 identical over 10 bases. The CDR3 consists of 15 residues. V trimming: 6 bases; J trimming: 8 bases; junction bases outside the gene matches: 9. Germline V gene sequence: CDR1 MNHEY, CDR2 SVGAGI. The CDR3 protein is CASRHRDRGFGELFF. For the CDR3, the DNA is TGTGCCAGCAGACACCGGGACAGGGGTTTTGGGGAGCTGTTTTTT.

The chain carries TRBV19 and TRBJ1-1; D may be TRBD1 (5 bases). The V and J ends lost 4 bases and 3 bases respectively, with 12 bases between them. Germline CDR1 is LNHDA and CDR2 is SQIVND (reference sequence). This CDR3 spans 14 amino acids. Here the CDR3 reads CASSNSEGDTEAFF. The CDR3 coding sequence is TGTGCCAGTAGTAACAGTGAAGGGGACACTGAAGCTTTCTTT.

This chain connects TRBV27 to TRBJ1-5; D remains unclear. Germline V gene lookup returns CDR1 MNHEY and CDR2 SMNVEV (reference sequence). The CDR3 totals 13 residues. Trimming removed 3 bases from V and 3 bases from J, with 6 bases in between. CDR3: CASSLAVNQPQHF. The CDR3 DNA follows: TGTGCCAGCAGTTTGGCAGTCAATCAGCCCCAGCATTTT.

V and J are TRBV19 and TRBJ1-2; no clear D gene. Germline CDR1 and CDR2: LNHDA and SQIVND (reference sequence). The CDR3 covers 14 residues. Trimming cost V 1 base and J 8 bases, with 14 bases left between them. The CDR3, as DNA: TGTGCCAGTAGTATAGGAGGGCAGATAAGCGGCTACACCTTC. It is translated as CASSIGGQISGYTF. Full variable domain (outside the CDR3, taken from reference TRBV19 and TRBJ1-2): DGGITQSPKYLFRKEGQNVTLSCEQNLNHDAMYWYRQDPGQGLRLIYYSQIVNDFQKGDIAEGYSVSREKKESFPLTVTSAQKNPTAFYLCASSIGGQISGYTFGSGTRLTVV.

The CDR3 loop is CASSQVFWPNTGELFF. The CDR3 DNA reads as TGTGCCAGCAGCCAAGTTTTCTGGCCAAACACCGGGGAGCTGTTTTTT. The genes are TRBV3-1 (or the pseudogene TRBV3-2) and TRBJ2-2; D remains unclear. V dropped 1 base and J dropped 2 bases, with 11 bases sitting between them. CDR1 is LGHDT, CDR2 YNNKEL, per germline (reference sequence). CDR3 length: 16 amino acids.

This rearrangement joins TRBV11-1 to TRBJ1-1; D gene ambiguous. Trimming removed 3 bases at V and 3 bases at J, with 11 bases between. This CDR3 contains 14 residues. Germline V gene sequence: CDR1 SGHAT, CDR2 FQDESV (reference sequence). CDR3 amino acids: CASSFSVRDTEAFF. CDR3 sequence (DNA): TGTGCCAGCAGCTTTTCGGTTCGGGACACTGAAGCTTTCTTT.

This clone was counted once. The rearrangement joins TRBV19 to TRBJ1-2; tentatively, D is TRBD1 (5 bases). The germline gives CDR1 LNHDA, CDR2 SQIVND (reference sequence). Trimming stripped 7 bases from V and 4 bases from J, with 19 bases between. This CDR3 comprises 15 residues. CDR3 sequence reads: CASTFLTVSGYGYTF. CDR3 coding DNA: TGTGCCAGTACCTTCCTGACAGTCTCGGGCTATGGCTACACCTTC.

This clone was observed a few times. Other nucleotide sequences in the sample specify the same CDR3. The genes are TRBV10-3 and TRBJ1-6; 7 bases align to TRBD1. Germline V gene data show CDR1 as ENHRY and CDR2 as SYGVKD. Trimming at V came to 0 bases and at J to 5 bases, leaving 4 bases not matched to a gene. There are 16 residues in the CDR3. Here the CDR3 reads CAISESLGGNNSPLHF. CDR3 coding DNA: TGTGCCATCAGTGAGTCATTAGGGGGCAATAATTCACCCCTCCACTTT.

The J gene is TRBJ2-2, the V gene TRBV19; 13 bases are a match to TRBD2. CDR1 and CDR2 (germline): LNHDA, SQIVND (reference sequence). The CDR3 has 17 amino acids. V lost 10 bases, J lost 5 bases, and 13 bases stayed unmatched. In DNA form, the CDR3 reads TGTGCCACCGCCGGGACTAGCGGGACGATAGGGACCGGGGAGCTGTTTTTT. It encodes CATAGTSGTIGTGELFF.

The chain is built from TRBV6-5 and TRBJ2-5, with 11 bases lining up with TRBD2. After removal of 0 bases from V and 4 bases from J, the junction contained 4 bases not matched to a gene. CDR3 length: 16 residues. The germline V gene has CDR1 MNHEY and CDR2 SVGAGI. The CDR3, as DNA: TGTGCCAGCAGTTACTCGTCACTAGCGGGAGTAGAGACCCAGTACTTC. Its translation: CASSYSSLAGVETQYF.

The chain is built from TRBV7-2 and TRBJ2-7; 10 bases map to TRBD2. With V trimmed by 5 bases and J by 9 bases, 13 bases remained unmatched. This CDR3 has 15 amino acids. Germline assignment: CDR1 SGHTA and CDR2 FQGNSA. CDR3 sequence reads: CASSPRGSGGVGQYF. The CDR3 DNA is TGTGCCAGCAGCCCCCGTGGCAGCGGGGGGGTGGGGCAGTACTTC.

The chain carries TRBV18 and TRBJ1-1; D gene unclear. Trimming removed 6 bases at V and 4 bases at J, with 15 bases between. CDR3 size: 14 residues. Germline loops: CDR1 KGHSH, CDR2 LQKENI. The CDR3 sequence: CASSSLTRGTEAFF. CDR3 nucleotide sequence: TGTGCCAGCTCCTCTCTGACCCGAGGCACTGAAGCTTTCTTT.

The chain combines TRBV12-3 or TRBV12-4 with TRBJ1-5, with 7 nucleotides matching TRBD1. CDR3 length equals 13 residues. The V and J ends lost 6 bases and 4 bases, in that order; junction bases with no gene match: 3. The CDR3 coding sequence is TGTGCCAGCAGCCAGGGACAGAATCAGCCCCAGCATTTT. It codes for CASSQGQNQPQHF.

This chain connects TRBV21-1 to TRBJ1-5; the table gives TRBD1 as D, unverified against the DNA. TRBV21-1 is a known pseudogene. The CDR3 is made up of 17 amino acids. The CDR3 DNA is TGTGCCAGCAGCCCTCGGGACACCATTCATAGCAATCAGCCCCAGCATTTT. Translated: CASSPRDTIHSNQPQHF.

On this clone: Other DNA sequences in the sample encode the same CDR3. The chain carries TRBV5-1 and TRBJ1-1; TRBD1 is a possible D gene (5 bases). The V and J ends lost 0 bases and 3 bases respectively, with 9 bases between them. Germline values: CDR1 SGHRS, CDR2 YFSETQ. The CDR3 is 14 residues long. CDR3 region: CASSLGQGYTEAFF. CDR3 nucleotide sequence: TGCGCCAGCAGCTTGGGGCAGGGATACACTGAAGCTTTCTTT. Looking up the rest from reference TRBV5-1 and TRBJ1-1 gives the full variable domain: KAGVTQTPRYLIKTRGQQVTLSCSPISGHRSVSWYQQTPGQGLQFLFEYFSETQRNKGNFPGRFSGRQFSNSRSEMNVSTLELGDSALYLCASSLGQGYTEAFFGQGTRLTVV.

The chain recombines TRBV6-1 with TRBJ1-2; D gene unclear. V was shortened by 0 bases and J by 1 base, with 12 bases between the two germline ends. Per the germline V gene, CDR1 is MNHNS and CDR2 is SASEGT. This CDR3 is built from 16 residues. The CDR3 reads CASSEAGRRINYGYTF. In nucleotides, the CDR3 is TGTGCCAGCAGTGAAGCAGGTCGGAGGATTAACTATGGCTACACCTTC.

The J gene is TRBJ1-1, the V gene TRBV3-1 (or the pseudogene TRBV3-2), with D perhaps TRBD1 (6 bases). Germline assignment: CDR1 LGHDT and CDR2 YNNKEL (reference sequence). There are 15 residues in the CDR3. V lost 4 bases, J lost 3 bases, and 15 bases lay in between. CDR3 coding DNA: TGTGCCAGCAGCCGGTCGGGGGGCTCGGACACTGAAGCTTTCTTT. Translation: CASSRSGGSDTEAFF.

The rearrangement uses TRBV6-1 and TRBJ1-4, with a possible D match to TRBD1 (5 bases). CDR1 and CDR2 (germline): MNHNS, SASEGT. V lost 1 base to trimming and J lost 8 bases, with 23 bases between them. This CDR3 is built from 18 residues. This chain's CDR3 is CASSEGWGSLAQGEKLFF. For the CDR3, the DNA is TGTGCCAGCAGTGAAGGGTGGGGTAGTCTGGCCCAGGGCGAAAAACTGTTTTTT.

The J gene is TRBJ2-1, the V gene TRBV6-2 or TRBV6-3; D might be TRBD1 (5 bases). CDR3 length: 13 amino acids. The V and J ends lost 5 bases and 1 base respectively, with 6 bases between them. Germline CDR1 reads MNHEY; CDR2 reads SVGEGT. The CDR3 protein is CASSKGSYNEQFF. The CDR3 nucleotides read TGTGCCAGCAGTAAGGGGTCCTACAATGAGCAGTTCTTC.

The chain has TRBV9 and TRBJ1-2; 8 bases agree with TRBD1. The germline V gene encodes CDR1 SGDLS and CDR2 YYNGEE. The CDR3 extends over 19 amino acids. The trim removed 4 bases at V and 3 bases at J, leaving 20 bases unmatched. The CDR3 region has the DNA TGTGCCAGCAGCCTGACCCCTTTGGCAGGGGGCCTGAGTGACTATGGCTACACCTTC. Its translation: CASSLTPLAGGLSDYGYTF.

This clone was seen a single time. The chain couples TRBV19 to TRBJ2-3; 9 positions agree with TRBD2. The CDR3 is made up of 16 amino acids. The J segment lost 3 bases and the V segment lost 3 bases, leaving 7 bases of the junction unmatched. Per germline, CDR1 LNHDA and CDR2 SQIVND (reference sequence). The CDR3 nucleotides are TGTGCCAGTAGTATGGAAGCGGGAGGTATTACAGATACGCAGTATTTT. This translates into CASSMEAGGITDTQYF. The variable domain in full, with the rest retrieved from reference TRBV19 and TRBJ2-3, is DGGITQSPKYLFRKEGQNVTLSCEQNLNHDAMYWYRQDPGQGLRLIYYSQIVNDFQKGDIAEGYSVSREKKESFPLTVTSAQKNPTAFYLCASSMEAGGITDTQYFGPGTRLTVL.

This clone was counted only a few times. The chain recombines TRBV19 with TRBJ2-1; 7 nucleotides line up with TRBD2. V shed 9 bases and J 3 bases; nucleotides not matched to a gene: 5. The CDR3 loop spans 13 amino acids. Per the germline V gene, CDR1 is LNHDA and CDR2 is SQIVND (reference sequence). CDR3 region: CASGLVLYNEQFF. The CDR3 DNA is TGTGCCAGCGGACTAGTACTCTACAATGAGCAGTTCTTC. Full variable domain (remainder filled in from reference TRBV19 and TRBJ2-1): DGGITQSPKYLFRKEGQNVTLSCEQNLNHDAMYWYRQDPGQGLRLIYYSQIVNDFQKGDIAEGYSVSREKKESFPLTVTSAQKNPTAFYLCASGLVLYNEQFFGPGTRLTVL.

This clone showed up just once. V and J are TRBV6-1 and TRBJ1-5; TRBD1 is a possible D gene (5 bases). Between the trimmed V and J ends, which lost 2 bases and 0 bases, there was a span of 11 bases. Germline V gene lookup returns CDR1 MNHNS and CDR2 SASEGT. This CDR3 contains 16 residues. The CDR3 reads CASSERGGYSNQPQHF. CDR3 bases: TGTGCCAGCAGTGAACGGGGGGGGTATAGCAATCAGCCCCAGCATTTT.